This T cell receptor (beta chain) comes out of a study of blood T cells in healthy people across ages. General study findings and limits: Whereas aged donors had fewer naive CD4+ cells, long-lived donors had more of them and higher diversity.

The CDR3 has 15 residues. Germline V lookup: CDR1 MDHEN, CDR2 SYDVKM. Combining a sample-barcoded 5' primer with a J-beta primer mix, a second PCR ran for roughly 6 to 12 cycles. MiXCR, run by TCRdb on the 5' RACE reads, gives a single entry per CDR3 protein. The data contain fewer than 1,200,000 distinct CDR3 sequences, roughly 24% of them singletons. Turning to this clonotype: Its antigen is still unknown. A read error may produce the germline difference seen at one junction end.

This sample also belongs to another study, concerning T cells of mothers and their children. That investigation notes: The authors used all extracted RNA for cDNA synthesis, at roughly 1.5 ug per 15 ul.

The receptor's source is a girl aged 2 to 10 in good health. Material: blood. J is TRBJ1-4 and V is TRBV28, with D uncertain. The CDR3 coding sequence is TGTGTCAGCAGTTTATGGCGGGGTAATGATGAAAAACTGTTTTTT. The encoded protein is CVSSLWRGNDEKLFF.